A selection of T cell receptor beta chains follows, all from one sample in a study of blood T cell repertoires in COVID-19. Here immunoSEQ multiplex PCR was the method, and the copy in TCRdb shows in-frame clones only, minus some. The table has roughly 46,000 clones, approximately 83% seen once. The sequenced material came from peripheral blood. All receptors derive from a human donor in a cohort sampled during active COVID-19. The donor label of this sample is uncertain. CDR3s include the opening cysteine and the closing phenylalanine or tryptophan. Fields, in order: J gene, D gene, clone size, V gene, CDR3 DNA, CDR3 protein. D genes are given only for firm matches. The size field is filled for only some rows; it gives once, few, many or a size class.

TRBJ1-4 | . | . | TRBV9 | TGTGCCAGCAGCGCCGACAGCTATAATGAAAAACTGTTTTTT | CASSADSYNEKLFF
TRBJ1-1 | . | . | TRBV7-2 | TGTGCCAACTTGGGAGGGTTGAACACTGAAGCTTTCTTT | CANLGGLNTEAFF
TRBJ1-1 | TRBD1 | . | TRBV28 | TGTGCCAGCAGAGACCTAAAGACAGGGGCCCAGAACACTGAAGCTTTCTTT | CASRDLKTGAQNTEAFF
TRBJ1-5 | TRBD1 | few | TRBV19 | TGTGCCAGTAGTATAGATCTATCAGGGGGGAGGCCCCAGCATTTT | CASSIDLSGGRPQHF
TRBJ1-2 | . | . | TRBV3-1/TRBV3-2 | TGTGCCAGCAGCCAAGACTTCAGGCTGCACTATGGCTACACCTTC | CASSQDFRLHYGYTF
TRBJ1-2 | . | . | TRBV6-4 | TGTGCCAGCAGTGCTGGAGGAAACGACTACACCTTC | CASSAGGNDYTF
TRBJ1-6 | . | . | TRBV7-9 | TGTGCCAGCAGCACGTCGGGGAATTCACCCCTCCACTTT | CASSTSGNSPLHF
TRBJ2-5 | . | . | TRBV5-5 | TGTGCCAGCAGCCAGGCGGGGGCCCAAGAGACCCAGTACTTC | CASSQAGAQETQYF
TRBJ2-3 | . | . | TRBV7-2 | TGTGCCAGCAGCTTAGCGGTACAGGGCACATATACGCAGTATTTT | CASSLAVQGTYTQYF
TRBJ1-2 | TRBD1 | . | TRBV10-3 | TGTGCCGTAACGGGGACAGCTAACTATGGCTACACCTTC | CAVTGTANYGYTF
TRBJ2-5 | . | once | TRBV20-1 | TGCAGTGCCGGGGAGACCCAGTACTTC | CSAGETQYF
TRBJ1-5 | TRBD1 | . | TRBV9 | TGTGCCAGCAGCGTAGATGGGACAGTAAATCAGCCCCAGCATTTT | CASSVDGTVNQPQHF
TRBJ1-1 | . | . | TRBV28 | TGTGCCACAACGACAGGCCTCGGGTTGGCATCTTTCTTT | CATTTGLGLASFF
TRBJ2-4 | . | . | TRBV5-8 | TGTGCCAGCAGCTCCCTTCCGGGGGTAACGAGCAAAAACATTCAGTACTTC | CASSSLPGVTSKNIQYF
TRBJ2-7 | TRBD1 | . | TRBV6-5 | TGTGCCAGCCGGGACAGGGGGCTTGACGAGCAGTACTTC | CASRDRGLDEQYF
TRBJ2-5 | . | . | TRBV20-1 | TGCAGTGCCAGGTCGGGGGAGACCCAGTACTTC | CSARSGETQYF
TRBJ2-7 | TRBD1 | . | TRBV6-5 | TGTGCCAGCAGGGGGACAGGGGGAGAGCAGTACTTC | CASRGTGGEQYF